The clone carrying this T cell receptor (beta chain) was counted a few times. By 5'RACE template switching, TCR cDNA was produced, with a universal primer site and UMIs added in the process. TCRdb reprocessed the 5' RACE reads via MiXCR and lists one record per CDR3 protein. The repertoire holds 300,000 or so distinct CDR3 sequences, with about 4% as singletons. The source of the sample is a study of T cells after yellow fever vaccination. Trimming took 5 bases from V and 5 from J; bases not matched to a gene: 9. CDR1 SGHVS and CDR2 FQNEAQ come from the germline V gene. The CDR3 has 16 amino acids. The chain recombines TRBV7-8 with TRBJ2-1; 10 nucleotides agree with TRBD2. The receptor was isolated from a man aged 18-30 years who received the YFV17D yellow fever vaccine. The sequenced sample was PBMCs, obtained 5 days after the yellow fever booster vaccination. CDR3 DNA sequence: TGTGCCAGCAGCGCCCCTAAAGCGGGGGGGGACAATGAGCAGTTCTTC. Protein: CASSAPKAGGDNEQFF. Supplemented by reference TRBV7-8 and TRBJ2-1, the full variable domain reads GAGVSQSPRYKVAKRGQDVALRCDPISGHVSLFWYQQALGQGPEFLTYFQNEAQLDKSGLPSDRFFAERPEGSVSTLKIQRTQQEDSAVYLCASSAPKAGGDNEQFFGPGTRLTVL.